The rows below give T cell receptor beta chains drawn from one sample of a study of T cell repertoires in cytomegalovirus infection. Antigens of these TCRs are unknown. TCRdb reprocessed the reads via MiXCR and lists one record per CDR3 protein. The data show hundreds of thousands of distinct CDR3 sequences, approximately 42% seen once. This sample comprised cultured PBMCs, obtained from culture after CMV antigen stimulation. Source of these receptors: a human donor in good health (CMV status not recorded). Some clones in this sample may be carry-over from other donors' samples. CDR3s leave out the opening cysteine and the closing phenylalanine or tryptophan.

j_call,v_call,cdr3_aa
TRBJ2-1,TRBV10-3,AISEQAGGINEQF
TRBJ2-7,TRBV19,ATADRLDEQY
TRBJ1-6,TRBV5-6,ASSLQGGGSPLH
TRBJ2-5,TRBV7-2,ASSLEWGQETQY
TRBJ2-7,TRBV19,ASTPSGSQGVEQY
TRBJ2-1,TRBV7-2,ASRRGGIAEQF
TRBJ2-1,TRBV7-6,ASSLGAGGNEQF
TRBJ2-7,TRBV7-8,ASSPGQGGTYEQY
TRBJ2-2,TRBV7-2,ASSLWWSGELF
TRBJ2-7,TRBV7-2,ASSFPLGLVYEQY
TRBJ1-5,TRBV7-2,ASSLCIDRELCQPQH
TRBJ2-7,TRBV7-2,ASSPGGGDYEQY
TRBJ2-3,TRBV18,ASSHEGSTDTQY
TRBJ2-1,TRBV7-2,ASSLDLIYNEQF
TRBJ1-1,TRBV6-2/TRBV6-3,ASSSHQRPNTEAF
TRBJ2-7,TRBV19,ASRPLAGRHYYEQY
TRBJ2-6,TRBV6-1,ASTGYGANVLT
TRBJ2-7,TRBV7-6,ASSLRTSGEYEQY
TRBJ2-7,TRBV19,ASSIGADYEQY
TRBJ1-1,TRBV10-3,AISELVNTEAF
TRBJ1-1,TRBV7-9,ASSFGEDEAF
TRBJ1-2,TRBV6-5,ASSRGNGFGYT
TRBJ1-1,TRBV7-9,ASSLGGYGSEAF
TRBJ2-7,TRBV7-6,ASSLANSYEQY
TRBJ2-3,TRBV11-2,ASSWGWGGETDTQY
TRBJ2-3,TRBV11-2,ASSPGQDWYTDTQY
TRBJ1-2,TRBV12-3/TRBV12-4,ASCRGLYYGYT
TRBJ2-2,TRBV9,ASGTIRTGELF
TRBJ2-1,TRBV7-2,ASSLAGRGVEQF
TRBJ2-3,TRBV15,ATSRGGPGQGAHPTDTQY
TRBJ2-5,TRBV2,ASHPGGETQY
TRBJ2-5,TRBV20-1,SARDGAGPQETQY
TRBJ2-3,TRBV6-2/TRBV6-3,ASSYAGLAGQDTQY
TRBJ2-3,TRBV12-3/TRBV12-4,ASSWDSRTDTQY
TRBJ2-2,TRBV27,ASSNEGSGELF
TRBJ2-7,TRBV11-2,ASSLVPESYEQY
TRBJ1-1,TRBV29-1,SVREGQRSF